A few counts support the clone carrying this T cell receptor beta chain. Antigen unknown. The CDR3 runs to 14 residues. Trimming cost V 5 bases and J 0 bases; bases outside gene matches: 2. CDR1 and CDR2 from the germline V gene are SGHTA and FQGTGA. These data originate in a study of cytomegalovirus exposure and HLA in healthy donors. Regarding the study as a whole: For cytomegalovirus status, the classifier reportedly gave diagnoses with high specificity and sensitivity.

A multiplex PCR was run with 60 Vbeta primers and 13 Jbeta primers. Generated by immunoSEQ multiplex PCR, the TCRdb table keeps only in-frame clones and is missing some. Here the sample spans around 200,000 clones, around 81% being singletons. The sequence was obtained from a woman between 50 and 59 years old in good health and CMV-seropositive. This rearrangement joins TRBV7-3 to TRBJ2-3, with 7 bases matching TRBD1. The sequenced sample consisted of PBMCs. CDR3 DNA: TGTGCCAGCAGCGAGACAGGGAGCACAGATACGCAGTATTTT. This gives the protein CASSETGSTDTQYF.